Sequencing of this T cell receptor beta chain was carried out in a study of blood T cell repertoires in COVID-19. Overall study: COVID-19 samples, acute and convalescent, were from the United States, Italy and Spain. The cDNA or gDNA used as material had been derived from T cells, B-cell-depleted T cells, or PBMCs.

Germline assignment: CDR1 SGHKS and CDR2 YYEKEE (reference sequence). Trimming took 4 bases from V and 9 from J; bases not matched to a gene: 6. There are 13 residues in the CDR3. TCRdb keeps only in-frame clones here, not all; method: immunoSEQ multiplex PCR. The data show 20,000 to 25,000 clones, with 86% seen just once and around 12% held by the top ten. The TCR originated in a woman of 80 years or more with active or convalescent COVID-19. Source material: peripheral blood. This chain joins TRBV5-5 and TRBJ2-4; TRBD1 matches 8 bases. CDR3 nucleotides: TGTGCCAGCAGCATGGACAGGGTGGGCATTCAGTACTTC. Protein product: CASSMDRVGIQYF.